This T cell receptor beta chain came from a study of T cell responses to AZD1222 COVID-19 vaccine. General study results and limits: A rise in Spike-specific TCR breadth and depth followed two AZD1222 doses.

About this clone itself: Its antigen is undetermined.

Some clones are missing from TCRdb's copy, which holds only in-frame ones; the method was immunoSEQ multiplex PCR. The top ten clones hold about 7.2% of a sample with roughly 200,000 clones, approximately 86% of them seen once. There are 11 residues in the CDR3. Germline V gene sequence: CDR1 SQVTM, CDR2 ANQGSEA. Trimming stripped 6 bases from V and 8 bases from J, with 10 bases between. Sample: peripheral blood, taken on day 0 of AZD1222 vaccination. This chain connects TRBV29-1 to TRBJ2-2; weak D call: TRBD1 (6 bases). This clonotype originated in an adult in good health. DNA of the CDR3: TGCAGCGTGAACAGGGTTGGGGAGCTGTTTTTT. Its protein is CSVNRVGELFF.